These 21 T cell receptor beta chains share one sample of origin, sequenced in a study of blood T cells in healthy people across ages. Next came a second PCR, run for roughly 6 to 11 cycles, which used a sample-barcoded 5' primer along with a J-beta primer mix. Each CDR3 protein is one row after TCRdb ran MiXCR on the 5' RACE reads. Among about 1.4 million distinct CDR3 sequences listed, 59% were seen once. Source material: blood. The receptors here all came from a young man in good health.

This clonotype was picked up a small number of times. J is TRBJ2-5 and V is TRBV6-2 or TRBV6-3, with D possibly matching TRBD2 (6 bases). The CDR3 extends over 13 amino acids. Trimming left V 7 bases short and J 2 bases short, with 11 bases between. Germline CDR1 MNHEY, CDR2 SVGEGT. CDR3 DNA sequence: TGTGCCAGCATTGCGGGGCTACAAGAGACCCAGTACTTC. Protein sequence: CASIAGLQETQYF.

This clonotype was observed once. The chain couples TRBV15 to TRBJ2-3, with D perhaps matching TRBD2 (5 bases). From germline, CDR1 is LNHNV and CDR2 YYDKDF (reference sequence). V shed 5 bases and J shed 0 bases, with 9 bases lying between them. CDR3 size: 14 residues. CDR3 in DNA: TGTGCCACCAGCCGCAGACTAAGCACAGATACGCAGTATTTT. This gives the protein CATSRRLSTDTQYF. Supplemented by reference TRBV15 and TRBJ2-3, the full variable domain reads DAMVIQNPRYQVTQFGKPVTLSCSQTLNHNVMYWYQQKSSQAPKLLFHYYDKDFNNEADTPDNFQSRRPNTSFCFLDIRSPGLGDTAMYLCATSRRLSTDTQYFGPGTRLTVL.

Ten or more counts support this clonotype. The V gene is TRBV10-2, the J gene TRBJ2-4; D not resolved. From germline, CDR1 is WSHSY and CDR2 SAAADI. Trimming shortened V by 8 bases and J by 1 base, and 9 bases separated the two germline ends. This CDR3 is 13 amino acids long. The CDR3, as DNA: TGCGCCAGCGCAAATAGCGCCAAAAACATTCAGTACTTC. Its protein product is CASANSAKNIQYF.

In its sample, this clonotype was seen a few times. CDR3 bases: TGTGCCAGCAGCGTAGAAGACAGGGAGGGTAGCAATCAGCCCCAGCATTTT. Amino acids: CASSVEDREGSNQPQHF. The J gene is TRBJ1-5, the V gene TRBV9, with 7 bases matching TRBD1. CDR1 and CDR2 (germline): SGDLS, YYNGEE. The CDR3 is 17 amino acids. Unmatched junction bases numbered 6, after V lost 0 bases and J lost 0 bases.

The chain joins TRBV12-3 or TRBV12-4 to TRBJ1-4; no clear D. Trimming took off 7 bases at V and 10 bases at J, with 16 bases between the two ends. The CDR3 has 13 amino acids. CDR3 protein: CASNLSGQAKLFF. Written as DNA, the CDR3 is TGTGCCAGCAACTTAAGTGGGCAGGCAAAACTGTTTTTT.

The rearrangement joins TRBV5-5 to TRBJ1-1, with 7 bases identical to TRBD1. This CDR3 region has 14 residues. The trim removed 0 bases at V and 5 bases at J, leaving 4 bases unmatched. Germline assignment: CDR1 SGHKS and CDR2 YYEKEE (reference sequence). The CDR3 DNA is TGTGCCAGCAGCTTGGTAAGGGGGCTTACTGAAGCTTTCTTT. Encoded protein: CASSLVRGLTEAFF.

For the CDR3, the DNA is TGTGCCAGCAGTCGACAGGTGACTGAAGCTTTCTTT. Translating it yields CASSRQVTEAFF. This chain uses TRBV5-6 with TRBJ1-1; tentative D call: TRBD1 (6 bases). The V gene's germline CDR1 is SGHDT and CDR2 YYEEEE. The V gene lost 5 bases and the J gene lost 5 bases, with 10 bases spanning the gap. The CDR3 has 12 residues. Complete variable domain (other parts from reference TRBV5-6 and TRBJ1-1): DAGVTQSPTHLIKTRGQQVTLRCSPKSGHDTVSWYQQALGQGPQFIFQYYEEEERQRGNFPDRFSGHQFPNYSSELNVNALLLGDSALYLCASSRQVTEAFFGQGTRLTVV.

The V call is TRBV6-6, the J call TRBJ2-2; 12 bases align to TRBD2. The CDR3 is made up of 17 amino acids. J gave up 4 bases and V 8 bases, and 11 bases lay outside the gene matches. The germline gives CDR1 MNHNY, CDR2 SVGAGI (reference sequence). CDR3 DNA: TGTGCCAGCGGGGCTAGCGGGGGGGTGACCTTCACCGGGGAGCTGTTTTTT. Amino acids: CASGASGGVTFTGELFF.

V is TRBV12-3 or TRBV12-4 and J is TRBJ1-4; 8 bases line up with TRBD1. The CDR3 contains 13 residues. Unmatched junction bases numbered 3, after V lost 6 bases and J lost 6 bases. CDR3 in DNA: TGTGCCAGCAGCCAGGGGGCTGATGAAAAACTGTTTTTT. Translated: CASSQGADEKLFF.

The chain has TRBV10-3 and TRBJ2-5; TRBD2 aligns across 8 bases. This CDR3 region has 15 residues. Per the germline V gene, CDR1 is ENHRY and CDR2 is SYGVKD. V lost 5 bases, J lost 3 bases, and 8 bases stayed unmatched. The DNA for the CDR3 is TGTGCCATCAGTCCTGTACCGGGAGGGGAAGAGACCCAGTACTTC. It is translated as CAISPVPGGEETQYF.

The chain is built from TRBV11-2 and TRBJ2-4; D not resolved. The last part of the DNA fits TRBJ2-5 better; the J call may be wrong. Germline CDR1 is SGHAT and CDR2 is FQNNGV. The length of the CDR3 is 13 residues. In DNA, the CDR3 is TGTGCCAGCAGCTTCGACGGACGGGTGACCCAGTACTTC. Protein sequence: CASSFDGRVTQYF.

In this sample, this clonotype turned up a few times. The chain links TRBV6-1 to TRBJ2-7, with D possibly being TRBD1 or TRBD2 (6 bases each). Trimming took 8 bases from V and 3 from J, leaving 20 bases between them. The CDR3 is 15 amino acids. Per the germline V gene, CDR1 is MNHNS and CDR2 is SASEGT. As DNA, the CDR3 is TGTGCCAGCGGGTCCGAGGGGGGCGACATCTACGAGCAGTACTTC. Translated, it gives CASGSEGGDIYEQYF.

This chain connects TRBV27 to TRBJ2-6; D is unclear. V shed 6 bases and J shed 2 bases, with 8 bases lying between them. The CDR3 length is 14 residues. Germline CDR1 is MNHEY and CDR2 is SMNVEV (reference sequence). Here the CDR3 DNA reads TGTGCCAGCAGCTCAAACCCTGGGGCCAACGTCCTGACTTTC. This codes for CASSSNPGANVLTF.

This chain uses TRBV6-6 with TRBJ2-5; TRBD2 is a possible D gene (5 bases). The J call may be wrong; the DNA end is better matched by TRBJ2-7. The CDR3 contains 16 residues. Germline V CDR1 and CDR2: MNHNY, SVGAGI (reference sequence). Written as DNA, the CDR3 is TGTGCCAGCAGTTACGGGGTCGGGGAACTCCCCTACGAGCAGTACTTC. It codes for CASSYGVGELPYEQYF.

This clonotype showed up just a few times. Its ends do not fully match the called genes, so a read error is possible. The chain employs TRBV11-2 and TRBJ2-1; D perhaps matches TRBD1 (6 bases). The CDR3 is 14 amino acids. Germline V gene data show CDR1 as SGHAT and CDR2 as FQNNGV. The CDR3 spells CASRFKGGYNEQFF. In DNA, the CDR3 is TGTGCCAGCCGCTTTAAAGGGGGCTACAATGAGCAGTTCTTC.

The CDR3 loop is CASSQAGVSYEQYF. The CDR3 DNA follows: TGCGCCAGCAGCCAAGCTGGAGTCAGCTACGAGCAGTACTTC. V and J are TRBV4-1 and TRBJ2-7; D is unresolved. V lost 1 base and J 3 bases, leaving 10 bases between the germline ends. There are 14 residues in the CDR3. Per the germline V gene, CDR1 is MGHRA and CDR2 is YSYEKL.

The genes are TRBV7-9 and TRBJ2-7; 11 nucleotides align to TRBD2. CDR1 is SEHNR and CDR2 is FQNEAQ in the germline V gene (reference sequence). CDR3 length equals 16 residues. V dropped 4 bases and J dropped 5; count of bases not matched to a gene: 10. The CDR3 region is CASSSSTLAGVDEQYF. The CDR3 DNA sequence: TGTGCCAGCAGCTCCTCCACACTAGCGGGGGTAGACGAGCAGTACTTC.

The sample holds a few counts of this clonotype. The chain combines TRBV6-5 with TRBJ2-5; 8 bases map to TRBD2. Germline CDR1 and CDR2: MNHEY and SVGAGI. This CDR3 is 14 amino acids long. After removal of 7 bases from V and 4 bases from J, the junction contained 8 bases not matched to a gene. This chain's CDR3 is CASTAAGDAETQYF. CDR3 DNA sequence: TGTGCCAGCACAGCAGCGGGAGATGCAGAGACCCAGTACTTC.

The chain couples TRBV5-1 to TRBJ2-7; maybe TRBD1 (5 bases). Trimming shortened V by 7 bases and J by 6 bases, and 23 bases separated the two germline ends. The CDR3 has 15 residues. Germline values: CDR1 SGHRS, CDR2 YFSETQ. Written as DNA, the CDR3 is TGCGCCAGCCTAACCCTCCCAGGGCCCCCGGCCGAGCAGTACTTC. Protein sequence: CASLTLPGPPAEQYF. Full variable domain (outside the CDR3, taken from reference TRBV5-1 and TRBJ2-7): KAGVTQTPRYLIKTRGQQVTLSCSPISGHRSVSWYQQTPGQGLQFLFEYFSETQRNKGNFPGRFSGRQFSNSRSEMNVSTLELGDSALYLCASLTLPGPPAEQYFGPGTRLTVT.

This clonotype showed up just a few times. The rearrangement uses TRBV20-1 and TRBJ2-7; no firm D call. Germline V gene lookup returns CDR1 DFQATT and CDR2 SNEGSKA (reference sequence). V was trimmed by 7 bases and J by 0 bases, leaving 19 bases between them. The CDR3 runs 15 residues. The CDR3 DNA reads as TGCAGTGTCCAATCATTACAGCTCCTCTCCTACGAGCAGTACTTC. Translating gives CSVQSLQLLSYEQYF.

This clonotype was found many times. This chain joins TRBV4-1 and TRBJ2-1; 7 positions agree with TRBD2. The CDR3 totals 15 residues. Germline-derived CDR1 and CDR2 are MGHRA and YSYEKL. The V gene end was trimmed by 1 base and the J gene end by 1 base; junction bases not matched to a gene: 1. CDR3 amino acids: CASSQAGGSYNEQFF. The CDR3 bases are TGCGCCAGCAGCCAAGCGGGGGGTTCCTACAATGAGCAGTTCTTC.